Included here is one TCR beta chain sequence, with context. What it recognizes is unknown. The data stem from a study of radiation and T cells in renal cell carcinoma. General study results and limits: From baseline, blood top tumor clonotypes peaked at 2 weeks post-radiation.

Time point noted: baseline pretreatment blood. Treatment described: 15 Gy SBRT to primary tumor, nephrectomy 4 weeks later. Germline V gene sequence: CDR1 SGHVS, CDR2 FNYEAQ. The CDR3 has 14 residues. V was trimmed by 1 base and J by 2 bases, leaving 9 bases between them. TCRdb keeps only in-frame clones here, not all; method: immunoSEQ multiplex PCR. Of 100,000 to 150,000 clones listed, about four fifths were seen once; the top ten hold around 3%. This clonotype originated in a woman aged 55-70 years with renal cell carcinoma. V is TRBV7-6 and J is TRBJ2-7; perhaps TRBD1 as D (6 bases). The sequencing here drew on blood, taken from a patient whose treatment included radiotherapy and nephrectomy. The CDR3 DNA reads as TGTGCCAGCAGCTTAGGGACAGCAACCTACGAGCAGTACTTC. This encodes CASSLGTATYEQYF.